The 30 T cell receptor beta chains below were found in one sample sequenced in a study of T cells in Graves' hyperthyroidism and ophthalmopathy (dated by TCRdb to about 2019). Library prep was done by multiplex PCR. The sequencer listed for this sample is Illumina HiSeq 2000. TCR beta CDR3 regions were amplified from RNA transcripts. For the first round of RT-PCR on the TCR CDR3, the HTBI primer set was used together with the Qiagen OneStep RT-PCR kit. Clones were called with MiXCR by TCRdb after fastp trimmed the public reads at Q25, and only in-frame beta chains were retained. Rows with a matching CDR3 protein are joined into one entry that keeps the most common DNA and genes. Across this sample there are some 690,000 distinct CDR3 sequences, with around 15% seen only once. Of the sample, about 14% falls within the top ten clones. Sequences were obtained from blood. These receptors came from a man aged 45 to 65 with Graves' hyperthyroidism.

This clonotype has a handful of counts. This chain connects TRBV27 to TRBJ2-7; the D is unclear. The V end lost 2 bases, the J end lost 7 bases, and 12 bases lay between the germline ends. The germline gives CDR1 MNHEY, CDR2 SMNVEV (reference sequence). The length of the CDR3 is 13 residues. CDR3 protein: CASSLVQDGEQYF. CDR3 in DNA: TGTGCCAGCAGTTTAGTCCAGGACGGGGAGCAGTACTTC.

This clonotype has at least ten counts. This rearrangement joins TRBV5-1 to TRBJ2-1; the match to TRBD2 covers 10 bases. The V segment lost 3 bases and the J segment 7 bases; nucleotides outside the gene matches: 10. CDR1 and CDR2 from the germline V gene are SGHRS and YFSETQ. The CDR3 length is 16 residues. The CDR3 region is CASSSYLAGVVNEQFF. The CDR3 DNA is TGCGCCAGCAGCTCATACCTAGCGGGAGTAGTTAATGAGCAGTTCTTC.

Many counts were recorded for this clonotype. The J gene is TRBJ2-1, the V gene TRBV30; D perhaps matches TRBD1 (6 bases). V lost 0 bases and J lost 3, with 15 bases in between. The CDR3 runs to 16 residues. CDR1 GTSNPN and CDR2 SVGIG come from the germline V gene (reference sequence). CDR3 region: CAWSVRGRASYNEQFF. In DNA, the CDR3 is TGTGCCTGGAGTGTGAGGGGGAGAGCTAGCTACAATGAGCAGTTCTTC.

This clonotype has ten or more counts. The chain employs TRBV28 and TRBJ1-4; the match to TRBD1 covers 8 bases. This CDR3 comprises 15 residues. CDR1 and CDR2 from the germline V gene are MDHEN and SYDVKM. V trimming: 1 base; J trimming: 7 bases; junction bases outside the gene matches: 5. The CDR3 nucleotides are TGTGCCAGCAGTTTATACCAGGGGGCTATTGAAAAACTGTTTTTT. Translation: CASSLYQGAIEKLFF.

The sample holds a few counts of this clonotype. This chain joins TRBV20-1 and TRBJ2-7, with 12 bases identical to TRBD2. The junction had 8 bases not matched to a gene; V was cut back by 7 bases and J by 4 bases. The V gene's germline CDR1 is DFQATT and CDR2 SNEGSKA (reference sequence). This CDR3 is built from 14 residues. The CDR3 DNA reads TGCAGTGTACCTAGCGGGAGGGATCTTTACGAGCAGTACTTC. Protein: CSVPSGRDLYEQYF.

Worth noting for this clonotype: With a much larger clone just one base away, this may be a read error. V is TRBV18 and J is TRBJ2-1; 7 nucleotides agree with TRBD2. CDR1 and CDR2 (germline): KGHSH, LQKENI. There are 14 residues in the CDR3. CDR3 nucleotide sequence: TGTGCCACCTCACCACCGGGACTAAGGAATGAGCAGTTCTTC. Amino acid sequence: CATSPPGLRNEQFF.

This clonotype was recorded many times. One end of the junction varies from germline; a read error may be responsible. The chain's CDR3 is CASRASGSYEQYF. CDR3 sequence (DNA): TGTGCCAGCAGGGCTAGCGGGTCCTACGAGCAGTACTTC. J is TRBJ2-7 and V is TRBV4-1, with 8 bases aligning to TRBD2. The germline V gene has CDR1 MGHRA and CDR2 YSYEKL. This CDR3 contains 13 residues.

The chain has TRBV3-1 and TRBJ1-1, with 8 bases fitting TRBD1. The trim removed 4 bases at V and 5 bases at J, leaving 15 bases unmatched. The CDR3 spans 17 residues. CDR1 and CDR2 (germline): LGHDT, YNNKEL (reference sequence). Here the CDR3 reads CASSLYPGQADNTEAFF. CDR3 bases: TGTGCCAGCAGCCTATACCCGGGACAGGCGGACAATACTGAAGCTTTCTTT.

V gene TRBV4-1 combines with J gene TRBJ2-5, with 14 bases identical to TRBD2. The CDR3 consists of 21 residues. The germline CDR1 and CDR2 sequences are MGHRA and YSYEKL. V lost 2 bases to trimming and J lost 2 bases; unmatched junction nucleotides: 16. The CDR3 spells CASSQRKPGLAGGPTQETQYF. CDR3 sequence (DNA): TGCGCCAGCAGCCAAAGAAAACCCGGACTAGCGGGAGGACCTACTCAAGAGACCCAGTACTTC.

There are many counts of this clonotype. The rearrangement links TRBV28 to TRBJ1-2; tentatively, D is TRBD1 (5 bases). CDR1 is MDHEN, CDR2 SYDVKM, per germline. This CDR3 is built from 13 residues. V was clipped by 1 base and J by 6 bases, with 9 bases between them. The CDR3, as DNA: TGTGCCAGCAGTTTATCACAGGTAGATGGCTACACCTTC. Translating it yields CASSLSQVDGYTF.

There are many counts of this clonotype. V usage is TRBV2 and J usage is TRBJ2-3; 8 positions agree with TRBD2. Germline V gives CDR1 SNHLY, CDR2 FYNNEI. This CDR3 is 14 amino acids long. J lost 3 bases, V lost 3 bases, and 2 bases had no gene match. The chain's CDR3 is CASSDGGRTDTQYF. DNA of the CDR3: TGTGCCAGCAGTGACGGCGGGAGGACAGATACGCAGTATTTT.

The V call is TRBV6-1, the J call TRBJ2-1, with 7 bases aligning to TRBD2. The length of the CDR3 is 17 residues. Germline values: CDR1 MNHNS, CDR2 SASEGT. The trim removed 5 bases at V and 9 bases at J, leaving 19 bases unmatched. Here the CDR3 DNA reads TGTGCCAGCAGTCCGCGATCTGATAGCGGGTCTTTGGGTGAGCAGTTCTTC. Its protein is CASSPRSDSGSLGEQFF.

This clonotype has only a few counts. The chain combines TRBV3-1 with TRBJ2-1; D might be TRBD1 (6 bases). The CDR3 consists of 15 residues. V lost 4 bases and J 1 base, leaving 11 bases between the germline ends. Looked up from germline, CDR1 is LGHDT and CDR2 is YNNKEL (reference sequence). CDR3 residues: CASSPARGSYNEQFF. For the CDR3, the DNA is TGTGCCAGCAGCCCGGCCAGGGGATCCTACAATGAGCAGTTCTTC.

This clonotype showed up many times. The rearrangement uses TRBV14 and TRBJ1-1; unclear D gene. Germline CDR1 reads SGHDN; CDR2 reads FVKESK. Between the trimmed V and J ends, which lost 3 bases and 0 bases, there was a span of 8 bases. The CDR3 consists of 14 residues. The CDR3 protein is CASSQRRVNTEAFF. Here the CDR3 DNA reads TGTGCCAGCAGCCAGCGGAGAGTGAACACTGAAGCTTTCTTT. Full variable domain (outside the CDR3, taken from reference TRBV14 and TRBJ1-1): EAGVTQFPSHSVIEKGQTVTLRCDPISGHDNLYWYRRVMGKEIKFLLHFVKESKQDESGMPNNRFLAERTGGTYSTLKVQPAELEDSGVYFCASSQRRVNTEAFFGQGTRLTVV.

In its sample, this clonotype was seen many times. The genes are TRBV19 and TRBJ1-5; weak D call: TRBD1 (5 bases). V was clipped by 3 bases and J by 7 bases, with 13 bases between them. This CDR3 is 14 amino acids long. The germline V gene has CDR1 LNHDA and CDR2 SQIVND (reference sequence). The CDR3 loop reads CASSIAQAGQPQHF. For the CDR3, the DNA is TGTGCCAGTAGTATTGCACAGGCCGGACAGCCCCAGCATTTT.

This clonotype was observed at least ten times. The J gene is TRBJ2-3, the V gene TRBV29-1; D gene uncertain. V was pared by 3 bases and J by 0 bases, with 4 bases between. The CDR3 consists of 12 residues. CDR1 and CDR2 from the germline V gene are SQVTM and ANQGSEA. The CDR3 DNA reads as TGCAGCGTTGACTCTAGCACAGATACGCAGTATTTT. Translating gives CSVDSSTDTQYF.

CDR3 DNA sequence: TGTGCCAGTTTATCCGGGACAGGGGACGCCGGGGAGCTGTTTTTT. It codes for CASLSGTGDAGELFF. V is TRBV28 and J is TRBJ2-2; 10 positions agree with TRBD1. Germline-derived CDR1 and CDR2 are MDHEN and SYDVKM. The CDR3 loop spans 15 amino acids. V lost 9 bases to trimming and J lost 6 bases; unmatched junction nucleotides: 10.

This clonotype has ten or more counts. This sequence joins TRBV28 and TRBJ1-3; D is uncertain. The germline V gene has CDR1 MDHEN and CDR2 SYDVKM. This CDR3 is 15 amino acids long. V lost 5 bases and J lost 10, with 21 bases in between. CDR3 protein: CASSPGSNSGGTIYF. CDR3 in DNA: TGTGCCAGCAGTCCTGGGTCTAACTCTGGAGGAACCATATATTTT.

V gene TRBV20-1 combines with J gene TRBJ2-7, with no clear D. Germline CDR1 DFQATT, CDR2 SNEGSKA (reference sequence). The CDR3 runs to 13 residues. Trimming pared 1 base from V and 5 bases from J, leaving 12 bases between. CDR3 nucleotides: TGCAGTGCTAGAGTGGGTTCCTCGGACGAGCAGTACTTC. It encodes CSARVGSSDEQYF.

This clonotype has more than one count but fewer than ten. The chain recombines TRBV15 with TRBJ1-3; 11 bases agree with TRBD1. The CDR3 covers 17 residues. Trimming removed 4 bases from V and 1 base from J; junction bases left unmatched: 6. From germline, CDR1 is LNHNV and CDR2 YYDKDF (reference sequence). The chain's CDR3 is CATSTSGTGGSGNTIYF. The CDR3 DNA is TGTGCCACCAGCACCTCCGGGACAGGGGGGTCTGGAAACACCATATATTTT.

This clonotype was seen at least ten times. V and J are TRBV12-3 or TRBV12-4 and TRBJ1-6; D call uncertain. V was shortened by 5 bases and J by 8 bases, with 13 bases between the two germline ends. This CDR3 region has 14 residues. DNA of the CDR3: TGTGCCAGCAGTCATTCCAAGACGGATTCACCCCTCCACTTT. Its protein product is CASSHSKTDSPLHF.

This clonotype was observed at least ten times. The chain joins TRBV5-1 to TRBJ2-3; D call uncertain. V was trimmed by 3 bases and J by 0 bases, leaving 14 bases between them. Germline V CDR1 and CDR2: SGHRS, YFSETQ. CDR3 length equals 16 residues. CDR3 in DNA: TGCGCCAGCAGCTCTGGCAGCGACCACAGCACAGATACGCAGTATTTT. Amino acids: CASSSGSDHSTDTQYF.

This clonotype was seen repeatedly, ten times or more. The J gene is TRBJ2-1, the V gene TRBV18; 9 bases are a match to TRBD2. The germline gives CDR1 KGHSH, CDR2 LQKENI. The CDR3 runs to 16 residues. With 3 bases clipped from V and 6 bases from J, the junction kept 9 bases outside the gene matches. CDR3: CASSPSSGKRGNEQFF. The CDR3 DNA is TGTGCCAGCTCACCCTCTAGCGGGAAGAGGGGCAATGAGCAGTTCTTC.

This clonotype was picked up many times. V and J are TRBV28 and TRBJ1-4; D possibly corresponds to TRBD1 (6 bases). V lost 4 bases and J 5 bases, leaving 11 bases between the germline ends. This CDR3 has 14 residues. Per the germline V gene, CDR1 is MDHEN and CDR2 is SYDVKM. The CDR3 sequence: CASSSWTENEKLFF. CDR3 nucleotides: TGTGCCAGCAGTTCCTGGACAGAGAATGAAAAACTGTTTTTT.

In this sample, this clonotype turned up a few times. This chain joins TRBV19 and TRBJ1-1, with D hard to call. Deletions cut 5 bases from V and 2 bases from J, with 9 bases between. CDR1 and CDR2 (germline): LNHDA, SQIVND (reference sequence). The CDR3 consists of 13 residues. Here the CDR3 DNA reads TGTGCCAGTAGTCCCCGACATAACACTGAAGCTTTCTTT. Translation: CASSPRHNTEAFF.

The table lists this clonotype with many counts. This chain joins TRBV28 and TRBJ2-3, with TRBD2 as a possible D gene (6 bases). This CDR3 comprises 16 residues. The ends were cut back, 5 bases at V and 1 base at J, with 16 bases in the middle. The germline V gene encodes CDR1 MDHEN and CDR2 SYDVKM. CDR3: CASSPEGWRGTDTQYF. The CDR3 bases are TGTGCCAGCAGTCCCGAAGGCTGGAGGGGCACAGATACGCAGTATTTT.

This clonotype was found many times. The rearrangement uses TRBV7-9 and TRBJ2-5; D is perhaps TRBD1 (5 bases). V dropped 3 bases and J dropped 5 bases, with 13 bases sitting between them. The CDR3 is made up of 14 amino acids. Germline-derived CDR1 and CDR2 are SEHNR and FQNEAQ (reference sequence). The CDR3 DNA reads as TGTGCCAGCAGCTTTGGGGCCAGGCGGGAGACCCAGTACTTC. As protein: CASSFGARRETQYF. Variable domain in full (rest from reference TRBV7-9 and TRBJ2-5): DTGVSQNPRHKITKRGQNVTFRCDPISEHNRLYWYRQTLGQGPEFLTYFQNEAQLEKSRLLSDRFSAERPKGSFSTLEIQRTEQGDSAMYLCASSFGARRETQYFGPGTRLLVL.

CDR3 region: CMGLAGGPDTQYF. CDR3 coding DNA: TGCATGGGACTAGCGGGAGGGCCAGATACGCAGTATTTT. The J gene is TRBJ2-3, the V gene TRBV20-1; 16 bases match TRBD2. In germline, CDR1 is DFQATT, CDR2 SNEGSKA (reference sequence). The CDR3 runs 13 residues.

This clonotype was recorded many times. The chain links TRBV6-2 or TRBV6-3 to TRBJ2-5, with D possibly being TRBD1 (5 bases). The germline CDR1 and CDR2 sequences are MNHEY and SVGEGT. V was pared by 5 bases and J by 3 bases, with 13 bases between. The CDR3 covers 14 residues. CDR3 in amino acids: CASSRTRQKETQYF. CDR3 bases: TGTGCCAGCAGTCGGACAAGACAAAAAGAGACCCAGTACTTC.

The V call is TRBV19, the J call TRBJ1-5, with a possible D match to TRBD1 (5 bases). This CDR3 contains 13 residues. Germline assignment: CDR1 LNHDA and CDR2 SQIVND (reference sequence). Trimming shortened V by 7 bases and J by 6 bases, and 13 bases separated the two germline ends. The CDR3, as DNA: TGTGCCAGTAACCCAGGGTTTATTCAGCCCCAGCATTTT. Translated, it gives CASNPGFIQPQHF. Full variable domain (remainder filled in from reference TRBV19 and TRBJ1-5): DGGITQSPKYLFRKEGQNVTLSCEQNLNHDAMYWYRQDPGQGLRLIYYSQIVNDFQKGDIAEGYSVSREKKESFPLTVTSAQKNPTAFYLCASNPGFIQPQHFGDGTRLSIL.